The sample holds many counts of the clone carrying this T cell receptor beta chain. The data were obtained in a study of T-cell reconstitution after alpha-beta-depleted transplantation in children. Library preparation (for TCRbeta) was performed with unique molecular identifiers. TCRdb reanalysed the PCR reads using MiXCR and keeps one entry per CDR3 protein. The sample has 190,000 or so distinct CDR3 sequences; just over 14% are singletons. Trimming shortened V by 5 bases and J by 10 bases, and 14 bases separated the two germline ends. This CDR3 has 12 amino acids. Germline lookup yields CDR1 SGHTA and CDR2 FQGNSA.

This TCR was sampled from a human donor who donated a stem cell graft to a child with acute lymphoblastic leukemia. Material: PBMCs from the stem cell graft donor, obtained from the stem cell graft. V gene TRBV7-2 combines with J gene TRBJ1-1; D not certain. The CDR3 loop is CASSHPWGGAFF. The DNA of the CDR3 is TGTGCCAGCAGCCACCCTTGGGGAGGAGCTTTCTTT. Full variable domain (remainder filled in from reference TRBV7-2 and TRBJ1-1): GAGVSQSPSNKVTEKGKDVELRCDPISGHTALYWYRQSLGQGLEFLIYFQGNSAPDKSGLPSDRFSAERTGGSVSTLTIQRTQQEDSAVYLCASSHPWGGAFFGQGTRLTVV.